One sample yielded the 11 T cell receptor beta chains listed below, sequenced in a study of identical twins. TCRdb used MiXCR to reprocess the 5' RACE reads, holding one entry per CDR3 protein. The table has roughly 240,000 distinct CDR3 sequences, roughly 7.5% seen once. These data also featured in a second study, about yellow fever vaccine responses in identical twins.

The sample was CD8+ T cells sorted from blood. Every receptor here comes from a woman between 18 and 29 years old in good health.

The V call is TRBV27, the J call TRBJ2-7, with 8 bases lining up with TRBD2. This CDR3 is 14 amino acids long. The V gene's germline CDR1 is MNHEY and CDR2 SMNVEV (reference sequence). The V segment lost 5 bases and the J segment 3 bases; nucleotides outside the gene matches: 6. CDR3 in amino acids: CASSLTGTSYEQYF. For the CDR3, the DNA is TGTGCCAGCAGTCTAACCGGGACTAGCTACGAGCAGTACTTC.

This clonotype was counted only a few times. The gene calls are TRBV5-6 and TRBJ2-7; 11 bases match TRBD2. The CDR3 spans 16 residues. The V segment lost 3 bases and the J segment 3 bases; nucleotides outside the gene matches: 8. Germline CDR1 reads SGHDT; CDR2 reads YYEEEE. CDR3 DNA: TGTGCCAGCAGCTCGCCGCTTCTAGCGGGGGGCTACGAGCAGTACTTC. Translation gives CASSSPLLAGGYEQYF.

In this sample, this clonotype turned up a few times. J is TRBJ1-6 and V is TRBV28; 7 bases are a match to TRBD1. CDR1 is MDHEN, CDR2 SYDVKM, per germline. This CDR3 has 15 amino acids. J was trimmed by 6 bases and V by 4 bases; bases with no gene match: 6. CDR3 nucleotide sequence: TGTGCCAGCAGTTCGCGGACAGGTCCTAATTCACCCCTCCACTTT. Translation: CASSSRTGPNSPLHF.

The chain joins TRBV5-6 to TRBJ2-7, with D unclear. CDR3 length: 14 residues. Per germline, CDR1 SGHDT and CDR2 YYEEEE. V lost 1 base and J lost 3, with 11 bases in between. The CDR3 sequence is CASSLSVSFYEQYV. The CDR3 DNA reads as TGTGCCAGCAGCTTGTCGGTCAGTTTCTACGAGCAGTACGTC.

In DNA form, the CDR3 reads TGTGCCAGCACCCCAGAATCAAACAATGAGCAGTTCTTC. This translates into CASTPESNNEQFF. The chain recombines TRBV3-1 with TRBJ2-1; D not resolved. This CDR3 spans 13 amino acids. Germline CDR1 LGHDT, CDR2 YNNKEL (reference sequence). Trimming pared 7 bases from V and 5 bases from J, leaving 12 bases between.

This clonotype was picked up many times. V usage is TRBV3-1 and J usage is TRBJ1-6; D unclear. The CDR3 consists of 15 residues. Trimming took 7 bases from V and 9 from J, leaving 19 bases between them. CDR1 and CDR2 from the germline V gene are LGHDT and YNNKEL (reference sequence). Here the CDR3 reads CASTMTDGLRSPLHF. DNA of the CDR3: TGTGCCAGCACCATGACCGATGGGTTACGTTCACCCCTCCACTTT.

This clonotype was picked up many times. CDR3 sequence reads: CASSTGTSASYEQYV. Here the CDR3 DNA reads TGTGCCAGCAGTACCGGGACCTCCGCCTCCTACGAGCAGTACGTC. The rearrangement uses TRBV12-3 or TRBV12-4 and TRBJ2-7, with D possibly being TRBD1 or TRBD2 (5 bases each). The CDR3 is 15 amino acids. The V end lost 5 bases, the J end lost 0 bases, and 14 bases lay between the germline ends.

This clonotype was detected ten times or more. The DNA for the CDR3 is TGTGCCAGCTCCCTAACAGGGGGCCAGACTGAAGCTTTCTTT. It translates to CASSLTGGQTEAFF. This sequence joins TRBV12-3 or TRBV12-4 and TRBJ1-1, with 9 bases fitting TRBD1. This CDR3 contains 14 residues. After removal of 8 bases from V and 5 bases from J, the junction contained 9 bases not matched to a gene.

This clonotype was counted a few times. The rearrangement joins TRBV7-9 to TRBJ1-1; D might be TRBD1 (5 bases). Trimming cost V 8 bases and J 3 bases, with 13 bases left between them. CDR1 is SEHNR, CDR2 FQNEAQ, per germline (reference sequence). This CDR3 comprises 13 residues. This chain's CDR3 is CASRGVGDTEAFF. CDR3 DNA: TGTGCCAGCCGCGGTGTAGGGGACACTGAAGCTTTCTTT.

The rearrangement joins TRBV29-1 to TRBJ2-1; 10 nucleotides match TRBD2. Unmatched junction bases numbered 7, after V lost 1 base and J lost 7 bases. The germline V gene has CDR1 SQVTM and CDR2 ANQGSEA. This CDR3 region has 15 residues. CDR3 DNA: TGCAGCGTTGAAGTCCCAGCGGGAGGGCTAAATGAGCAGTTCTTC. Amino acid sequence: CSVEVPAGGLNEQFF.

This clonotype was observed a few times. The genes are TRBV5-5 and TRBJ2-1, with 8 nucleotides matching TRBD2. The J segment lost 6 bases and the V segment lost 3 bases, leaving 11 bases of the junction unmatched. The CDR3 sequence is 16 residues long. Per germline, CDR1 SGHKS and CDR2 YYEKEE (reference sequence). The CDR3 sequence: CASSSEAGAEFNEQFF. The CDR3 DNA reads as TGTGCCAGCAGCTCGGAAGCGGGAGCGGAGTTCAATGAGCAGTTCTTC.